The 6 T cell receptor beta chains given below trace back to one sample, sequenced in a study of shared clonotypes between healthy human individuals. Assay: immunoSEQ multiplex PCR; the TCRdb copy retains only in-frame clones and omits some. This sample has more than 2 million clones, with roughly 94% found just once. What was sequenced was naive CD4+ T cells sorted from blood. Subset indicated: CD45RA+ positively selected. These TCRs come from a young man in good health.

The gene calls are TRBV5-1 and TRBJ1-6, with TRBD1 matching 9 bases. The length of the CDR3 is 20 residues. Trimming at V came to 2 bases and at J to 2 bases, leaving 14 bases not matched to a gene. Germline lookup yields CDR1 SGHRS and CDR2 YFSETQ. For the CDR3, the DNA is TGCGCCAGCAGCTTCTCACCGTTCGGACAGGGGAGGACCTATAATTCACCCCTCCACTTT. Its protein is CASSFSPFGQGRTYNSPLHF.

The rearrangement uses TRBV11-3 and TRBJ2-5, with 9 bases matching TRBD2. V lost 4 bases and J lost 9; bases outside the gene matches: 21. The germline gives CDR1 SGHNT, CDR2 YENEEA. The CDR3 totals 18 residues. The CDR3 loop is CASSSKPRLAVRSTAQYF. For the CDR3, the DNA is TGTGCCAGCAGCTCTAAACCCCGACTAGCGGTACGATCAACGGCCCAGTACTTC.

The J gene is TRBJ2-6, the V gene TRBV5-1, with no clear D. The CDR3 consists of 15 residues. With 1 base removed from V and 0 bases from J, the gap between germline ends came to 5 bases. Germline V gene lookup returns CDR1 SGHRS and CDR2 YFSETQ. The CDR3 loop is CASSLWSSGANVLTF. The CDR3 nucleotides read TGCGCCAGCAGCTTGTGGAGCTCTGGGGCCAACGTCCTGACTTTC.

A remark on this clone: The sample carries other DNA sequences with the same CDR3. The chain couples TRBV6-5 to TRBJ2-7, with TRBD1 matching over 9 bases. The CDR3 contains 16 residues. V shed 0 bases, J shed 1 base, and the junction held 4 bases outside the gene matches. Germline V CDR1 and CDR2: MNHEY, SVGAGI. The CDR3 DNA is TGTGCCAGCAGTTACTCGAGAGGACAGGGGTCCTACGAGCAGTACTTC. Its protein product is CASSYSRGQGSYEQYF.

The rearrangement joins TRBV5-4 to TRBJ2-7; 8 bases fit TRBD1. Germline V gives CDR1 SGHNT, CDR2 YYREEE (reference sequence). This CDR3 contains 14 residues. V was clipped by 4 bases and J by 4 bases; unmatched bases: 7. Here the CDR3 DNA reads TGTGCCAGCAGCAAGGGGGACAGGACTTACGAGCAGTACTTC. Protein sequence: CASSKGDRTYEQYF.

This chain links TRBV19 with TRBJ2-1, with 14 bases lining up with TRBD2. Germline-derived CDR1 and CDR2 are LNHDA and SQIVND (reference sequence). V lost 5 bases, J lost 7 bases, and 7 bases stayed unmatched. CDR3 size: 16 residues. In nucleotides, the CDR3 is TGTGCCAGTAGTGTAGGGGGACTAGCGGGAGAAAATGAGCAGTTCTTC. Its protein product is CASSVGGLAGENEQFF. Full variable domain (missing parts from reference TRBV19 and TRBJ2-1): DGGITQSPKYLFRKEGQNVTLSCEQNLNHDAMYWYRQDPGQGLRLIYYSQIVNDFQKGDIAEGYSVSREKKESFPLTVTSAQKNPTAFYLCASSVGGLAGENEQFFGPGTRLTVL.